The text below deals with one T cell receptor beta chain. This clonotype was detected ten times or more. This receptor's antigen is unknown. Within one base of it there is no much larger clone, and no base qualities were kept. The CDR3, cysteine through phenylalanine, is 14 amino acids long. Only the CDR3 portion is preserved as DNA: 42 bases, with reading frame beginning at the first base. The germline V gene gives CDR1 as SGHTA and CDR2 as FQGNSA. V is shortened by 10 bases, J by 6 bases, and the region joining them spans 22 bases. Sequencing relied on an Illumina HiSeq 2500. Quantitative 5'-RACE with molecular barcodes was used to prepare TCR beta libraries. In the source study's methods: To identify disease-linked TCR variants, a new computational method was used, one built on a probabilistic model of VDJ rearrangement. TCRdb reanalyzed the raw reads on its own, using fastp at Q25 for trimming and MiXCR for clone calling, and kept in-frame beta chains. Rows matching on CDR3 protein sequence are summarized as one entry with the most common DNA and genes. These V and J calls originate from TCRdb's pipeline instead of the authors' own analysis. A total of under 400,000 distinct CDR3 sequences appear in this sample, 11% of them only once. Roughly 9% of the sample rests with the top ten.

The record originates from a study of CD8 T cells in ankylosing spondylitis (TCRdb year 2017). In terms of the full investigation: To find TCR variants linked to disease, the study profiled T cell receptor beta repertoires in ankylosing spondylitis patients and healthy donors. The full study cohort was made up of roughly 25 ankylosing spondylitis patients and 108 healthy donors. Peripheral blood samples were taken, and synovial fluid was additionally collected from ankylosing spondylitis patients. The study at large found these results: The disease-linked clones had a CD8+ phenotype and were found at relatively low frequencies in peripheral blood. Some motif variants had previously been reported in the synovial fluid and blood of reactive arthritis patients, which suggests shared mechanisms of disease initiation. The disease-linked clones were reported as significantly enriched in matched synovial fluid samples from ankylosing spondylitis patients. A TCR beta motif of fewer than 10 highly homologous amino acid variants appeared characteristic of blood from ankylosing spondylitis patients.

The sample comprised blood, either unsorted or a sorted T cell fraction (not recorded which). Recombination connected TRBV7-2 to TRBJ2-7; the D segment could be TRBD2, given 5 matching bases. This TCR derives from a female donor with ankylosing spondylitis or in good health (not recorded which). The DNA sequence reads TGTGCCATTCGGGCACAATACGAAGCGGCCGAGCAGTACTTC. Translated, this is CAIRAQYEAAEQYF.